The rows below give T cell receptor beta chains drawn from one sample of a study of shared clonotypes between healthy human individuals. The protocol was immunoSEQ multiplex PCR, while the TCRdb copy is restricted to in-frame clones and leaves out a portion. The table includes 1.5 million to 2.5 million clones, approximately 94% detected once. Source material: naive CD8+ T cells sorted from blood. Receptors were obtained from a man aged 18 to 29 in good health. Each CDR3 is given with its conserved first and last residue. D genes are given only for firm matches. Where a row states a size, it is once, few, many or the class of an expanded clone; other rows omit it.

V: TRBV9; J: TRBJ2-5; size: NA; D: TRBD1; CDR3: CASNQGQGLLETQYF; DNA: TGTGCCAGCAATCAGGGACAGGGCTTACTGGAGACCCAGTACTTC
V: TRBV11-2; J: TRBJ2-5; size: NA; D: NA; CDR3: CASSNDLNQGETQYF; DNA: TGTGCCAGCAGCAACGATCTAAACCAAGGGGAGACCCAGTACTTC
V: TRBV30; J: TRBJ2-1; size: NA; D: NA; CDR3: CAWSYVWERSYNEQFF; DNA: TGTGCCTGGAGTTACGTCTGGGAGCGCTCCTACAATGAGCAGTTCTTC
V: TRBV19; J: TRBJ1-1; size: NA; D: TRBD1; CDR3: CASSSRTGVTEAFF; DNA: TGTGCCAGTAGTTCAAGGACAGGGGTAACTGAAGCTTTCTTT
V: TRBV5-6; J: TRBJ2-7; size: once; D: TRBD2; CDR3: CASRLGPDLGGDEQYF; DNA: TGTGCCAGCAGACTGGGACCCGACTTGGGGGGGGACGAGCAGTACTTC
V: TRBV7-2; J: TRBJ1-4; size: NA; D: NA; CDR3: CASSLSEKLFF; DNA: TGTGCCAGCAGCTTAAGCGAAAAACTGTTTTTT
V: TRBV7-9; J: TRBJ2-7; size: once; D: NA; CDR3: CASRPLETAHEQYF; DNA: TGTGCCAGCCGCCCCCTTGAGACTGCTCACGAGCAGTACTTC
V: TRBV27; J: TRBJ2-7; size: NA; D: NA; CDR3: CASSFNRYSYEQYF; DNA: TGTGCCAGCAGTTTCAACAGGTACTCCTACGAGCAGTACTTC
V: TRBV27; J: TRBJ2-1; size: NA; D: TRBD2; CDR3: CASRIGTSGRARNEQFF; DNA: TGTGCCAGCAGAATCGGGACTAGCGGGAGGGCGAGGAATGAGCAGTTCTTC
V: TRBV25-1; J: TRBJ2-6; size: NA; D: NA; CDR3: CASSASGAASGANVLTF; DNA: TGTGCCAGCAGTGCTTCCGGGGCGGCGTCTGGGGCCAACGTCCTGACTTTC
V: TRBV19; J: TRBJ1-2; size: few; D: NA; CDR3: CASSLTGYGGYTF; DNA: TGTGCCAGTAGTCTCACAGGGTACGGTGGCTACACCTTC
V: TRBV11-2; J: TRBJ2-5; size: NA; D: NA; CDR3: CASSSERTPQETQYF; DNA: TGTGCCAGCAGTTCGGAGAGGACGCCGCAAGAGACCCAGTACTTC
V: TRBV10-1; J: TRBJ2-3; size: NA; D: NA; CDR3: CASSDPGAADTQYF; DNA: TGCGCCAGCAGTGATCCGGGGGCGGCAGATACGCAGTATTTT
V: TRBV14; J: TRBJ1-3; size: NA; D: TRBD1; CDR3: CASSLQGSGNTIYF; DNA: TGTGCCAGCAGCCTACAGGGGTCTGGAAACACCATATATTTT